The 2 T cell receptor beta chains below were found in one sample sequenced in a study of blood T cell repertoires in COVID-19. Profiling relied on immunoSEQ multiplex PCR, and the TCRdb table lists in-frame clones only, not all of them. The profile shows 150,000 or so clones, 80% to 85% of them singletons. Sequencing input: peripheral blood. These receptors were taken from a human donor in a cohort sampled during active COVID-19.

This clone was counted only a few times. This chain links TRBV6-1 with TRBJ1-6; perhaps TRBD1 as D (6 bases). V was pared by 2 bases and J by 9 bases, with 14 bases between. The germline V gene encodes CDR1 MNHNS and CDR2 SASEGT. The CDR3 extends over 15 amino acids. CDR3 loop: CASSEKGQGFSPLHF. DNA for the CDR3: TGTGCCAGCAGTGAAAAGGGGCAGGGGTTTTCACCCCTCCACTTT.

The chain uses TRBV14 and TRBJ1-2; tentatively, D is TRBD1 (6 bases). Germline CDR1 and CDR2: SGHDN and FVKESK. This CDR3 contains 14 residues. V was cut by 4 bases and J by 4 bases, with 13 bases left in between. CDR3 coding DNA: TGTGCCAGCAGCCGAGAGACAGGCGGCTATGGCTACACCTTC. As protein: CASSRETGGYGYTF. The full variable domain, in which reference TRBV14 and TRBJ1-2 provide the parts outside the CDR3, is EAGVTQFPSHSVIEKGQTVTLRCDPISGHDNLYWYRRVMGKEIKFLLHFVKESKQDESGMPNNRFLAERTGGTYSTLKVQPAELEDSGVYFCASSRETGGYGYTFGSGTRLTVV.